These T cell receptor beta chains were read from a single sample in a study of control samples from healthy donors and cancer patients. Some clones are missing from TCRdb's copy, which holds only in-frame ones; the method was immunoSEQ multiplex PCR. The profile shows 75,000 to 95,000 clones, about 88% of them singletons. The material sequenced was PBMCs. The receptors originated from a man in his sixties or seventies with lung cancer. Each CDR3 is given with its conserved first and last residue. Each record gives: D gene, V gene, CDR3 length, clone size, CDR3 protein. D genes are given only for firm matches. Part of the rows lack a size; the others show once, few, many or a class for expanded clones.

d_call: NA; v_call: TRBV28; cdr3_length: 14; clone_size: few; cdr3_aa: CASSLETLNTEAFF
d_call: NA; v_call: TRBV24-1; cdr3_length: 15; clone_size: few; cdr3_aa: CATSDSGGALETQYF
d_call: NA; v_call: TRBV5-4; cdr3_length: 15; clone_size: few; cdr3_aa: CASSLQEGPGNTIYF
d_call: NA; v_call: TRBV9; cdr3_length: 12; clone_size: NA; cdr3_aa: CASSVGEGAKYF
d_call: TRBD1; v_call: TRBV18; cdr3_length: 13; clone_size: NA; cdr3_aa: CASSPGQGQRYTF
d_call: TRBD1; v_call: TRBV7-6; cdr3_length: 16; clone_size: medium-sized; cdr3_aa: CASSLESQGAIRELFF
d_call: NA; v_call: TRBV11-2; cdr3_length: 15; clone_size: NA; cdr3_aa: CASSLDLGRTDTQYF
d_call: NA; v_call: TRBV7-3; cdr3_length: 15; clone_size: NA; cdr3_aa: CASSLSPTGPYGYTF
d_call: TRBD2; v_call: TRBV15; cdr3_length: 17; clone_size: NA; cdr3_aa: CATSRDKTSAPLYTQYF
d_call: NA; v_call: TRBV30; cdr3_length: 13; clone_size: NA; cdr3_aa: CAWSRGGDQPQHF
d_call: TRBD2; v_call: TRBV2; cdr3_length: 17; clone_size: once; cdr3_aa: CASTERGAVYSTDTQYF
d_call: NA; v_call: TRBV24-1; cdr3_length: 13; clone_size: NA; cdr3_aa: CATRPTSNNEQFF
d_call: TRBD2; v_call: TRBV29-1; cdr3_length: 15; clone_size: NA; cdr3_aa: CSVERLAGYDNEQFF
d_call: TRBD1; v_call: TRBV18; cdr3_length: 14; clone_size: once; cdr3_aa: CASSRLDRANEQFF
d_call: NA; v_call: TRBV29-1; cdr3_length: 14; clone_size: NA; cdr3_aa: CSVGDTWGNTEAFF
d_call: TRBD1; v_call: TRBV6-5; cdr3_length: 15; clone_size: NA; cdr3_aa: CASSYSGQGNEKLFF